Below are 32 T cell receptor beta chains sequenced from a single sample in a study of blood T cells in healthy people across ages. The authors ran a second PCR of 7 to 11 cycles using a sample-barcoded 5' primer and a J-beta primer mix. Each CDR3 protein is one row after TCRdb ran MiXCR on the 5' RACE reads. The table has under 2,000,000 distinct CDR3 sequences, approximately 50% seen once; the top ten hold approximately 2.1%. The sequenced sample consisted of blood. The receptor set was obtained from a woman in her thirties or forties in good health.

The chain carries TRBV6-2 or TRBV6-3 and TRBJ2-4; TRBD2 might be the D (6 bases). This CDR3 comprises 15 residues. The V and J ends lost 2 bases and 3 bases respectively, with 11 bases between them. Germline V gene lookup returns CDR1 MNHEY and CDR2 SVGEGT. CDR3 residues: CASSYAGQGKNIQYF. CDR3 nucleotide sequence: TGTGCCAGCAGTTACGCGGGGCAGGGCAAAAACATTCAGTACTTC.

The chain employs TRBV7-9 and TRBJ2-7; 10 bases agree with TRBD2. The end of the DNA is better explained by TRBJ2-5, so the J call may be wrong. Germline loops: CDR1 SEHNR, CDR2 FQNEAQ (reference sequence). This CDR3 spans 15 amino acids. This CDR3 is CASSGPGLAWETQYF. CDR3 coding DNA: TGTGCCAGCAGCGGCCCGGGACTAGCGTGGGAGACCCAGTACTTC.

The chain joins TRBV30 to TRBJ2-6; D unclear. This CDR3 has 11 residues. Germline CDR1 is GTSNPN and CDR2 is SVGIG (reference sequence). Here the CDR3 reads CAADGANVLTF. The CDR3 nucleotides are TGTGCGGCGGACGGGGCCAACGTCCTGACTTTC.

The V call is TRBV7-2, the J call TRBJ2-1; 8 bases align to TRBD2. From germline, CDR1 is SGHTA and CDR2 FQGNSA. The CDR3 covers 13 residues. V was pared by 5 bases and J by 9 bases, with 6 bases of the junction left unmatched. The CDR3 protein is CASSTRTSSEQFF. The CDR3 bases are TGTGCCAGCAGCACCAGGACTAGCAGTGAGCAGTTCTTC.

This clonotype was counted a few times. This chain joins TRBV28 and TRBJ2-7; TRBD2 might be the D (5 bases). CDR1 is MDHEN and CDR2 is SYDVKM in the germline V gene. The CDR3 sequence is 15 residues long. The V gene lost 4 bases and the J gene lost 0 bases, with 13 bases spanning the gap. The CDR3 DNA is TGTGCCAGCAGTTCGACTATCATCAGCTCCTACGAGCAGTACTTC. Its translation: CASSSTIISSYEQYF. The entire variable domain, with the rest obtained from reference TRBV28 and TRBJ2-7, is as follows: DVKVTQSSRYLVKRTGEKVFLECVQDMDHENMFWYRQDPGLGLRLIYFSYDVKMKEKGDIPEGYSVSREKKERFSLILESASTNQTSMYLCASSSTIISSYEQYFGPGTRLTVT.

The chain couples TRBV6-6 to TRBJ1-5, with 7 positions matching TRBD1. The ends lost 8 bases at V and 4 bases at J; junction bases unmatched: 11. The CDR3 sequence is 15 residues long. Germline lookup yields CDR1 MNHNY and CDR2 SVGAGI (reference sequence). CDR3 DNA sequence: TGTGCCAGCGGCAATCAAGGGACAGCAAATCAGCCCCAGCATTTT. This encodes CASGNQGTANQPQHF.

The chain links TRBV12-3 or TRBV12-4 to TRBJ1-4; no clear D gene. The CDR3 length is 15 residues. The V end was cut by 3 bases, the J end by 1 base, with 9 bases between. Written as DNA, the CDR3 is TGTGCCAGCAGTTTTGGCAGCCTAACTAATGAAAAACTGTTTTTT. This translates into CASSFGSLTNEKLFF.

J is TRBJ2-3 and V is TRBV3-1; D unresolved. Germline V gene sequence: CDR1 LGHDT, CDR2 YNNKEL (reference sequence). The CDR3 runs to 13 residues. Trimming removed 0 bases from V and 5 bases from J, with 6 bases in between. DNA of the CDR3: TGTGCCAGCAGCCAAGATGTCAGAGATACGCAGTATTTT. Its protein is CASSQDVRDTQYF.

This clonotype has only a few counts. Written as DNA, the CDR3 is TGTGCCAGCAGCCCTCTCTTTGGGGGGACTGGGGCCAACGTCCTGACTTTC. It encodes CASSPLFGGTGANVLTF. The rearrangement joins TRBV9 to TRBJ2-6; maybe TRBD2 (6 bases). The V end lost 4 bases, the J end lost 2 bases, and 16 bases lay between the germline ends. This CDR3 has 17 residues. Germline loops: CDR1 SGDLS, CDR2 YYNGEE.

This chain connects TRBV20-1 to TRBJ1-5; D gene uncertain. In germline, CDR1 is DFQATT, CDR2 SNEGSKA (reference sequence). Deletions cut 3 bases from V and 5 bases from J, with 11 bases between. The CDR3 is 13 amino acids. The CDR3 is CSASKGLDQPQHF. DNA for the CDR3: TGCAGTGCTAGTAAGGGTCTGGATCAGCCCCAGCATTTT.

The rearrangement uses TRBV6-6 and TRBJ2-3; D might be TRBD2 (5 bases). V was trimmed by 10 bases and J by 6 bases, leaving 17 bases between them. CDR3 size: 13 residues. The germline V gene has CDR1 MNHNY and CDR2 SVGAGI (reference sequence). The CDR3 DNA follows: TGTGCCACCTCGCCCCCCGGGGAGGATACGCAGTATTTT. This sequence encodes CATSPPGEDTQYF.

The chain recombines TRBV18 with TRBJ2-1; D is perhaps TRBD2 (6 bases). The length of the CDR3 is 14 residues. V was trimmed by 6 bases and J by 3 bases, leaving 12 bases between them. CDR1 is KGHSH and CDR2 is LQKENI in the germline V gene. Here the CDR3 DNA reads TGTGCCAGCTCGGGCGGGGACCTCTACAATGAGCAGTTCTTC. Its protein product is CASSGGDLYNEQFF.

This clonotype occurred a few times. The genes are TRBV21-1 and TRBJ1-5; the table's D gene call, TRBD1, was not cross checked with the DNA. TRBV21-1 is designated a pseudogene. The CDR3 is 15 residues long. The CDR3 nucleotides are TGTATGAACCCGGGACAGGGGGCGGGCAATCAGCCCCAGCATTTT. This translates into CMNPGQGAGNQPQHF.

This clonotype was seen only a few times. V gene TRBV10-1 combines with J gene TRBJ2-1; D gene uncertain. The CDR3 length is 15 residues. Looked up from germline, CDR1 is WNHNN and CDR2 is SYGVQD (reference sequence). V was cut by 0 bases and J by 5 bases, with 11 bases left in between. The CDR3 loop is CASSESKWADNEQFF. DNA for the CDR3: TGCGCCAGCAGTGAGTCGAAATGGGCTGACAATGAGCAGTTCTTC.

This chain links TRBV28 with TRBJ1-5; TRBD1 matches 7 bases. Trimming removed 6 bases from V and 5 bases from J; junction bases left unmatched: 10. Germline CDR1 and CDR2: MDHEN and SYDVKM. The CDR3 spans 15 residues. The CDR3 here is CASRGGGTSDQPQHF. CDR3 DNA: TGTGCCAGCAGAGGAGGGGGCACTTCAGATCAGCCCCAGCATTTT.

This chain uses TRBV9 with TRBJ2-7, with D maybe TRBD2 (6 bases). Germline V gene sequence: CDR1 SGDLS, CDR2 YYNGEE. The CDR3 is 13 residues long. V shed 0 bases and J shed 7 bases, with 11 bases lying between them. CDR3 region: CASSVDSRGEQYF. The CDR3 DNA sequence: TGTGCCAGCAGCGTAGACTCCCGGGGGGAGCAGTACTTC.

This clonotype was seen a handful of times. This chain links TRBV6-5 with TRBJ2-1; 10 bases line up with TRBD2. The CDR3 totals 16 residues. The V gene's germline CDR1 is MNHEY and CDR2 SVGAGI. J was trimmed by 6 bases and V by 1 base; bases with no gene match: 6. The CDR3 DNA is TGTGCCAGCAGTTACTTTAGCGGGGGGTTCGGCAATGAGCAGTTCTTC. Translating gives CASSYFSGGFGNEQFF.

This clonotype was seen a few times. The V and J genes are TRBV28 and TRBJ2-7; D tentatively reads TRBD1 or TRBD2 (6 bases each). There are 13 residues in the CDR3. Germline V CDR1 and CDR2: MDHEN, SYDVKM. Trimming took 6 bases from V and 6 from J, leaving 15 bases between them. The CDR3 DNA reads as TGTGCCAGCAGCTCCACCGGGGGCCCCGAGCAGTACTTC. This translates into CASSSTGGPEQYF.

This chain links TRBV5-1 with TRBJ1-2, with D unresolved. This CDR3 region has 13 residues. Looked up from germline, CDR1 is SGHRS and CDR2 is YFSETQ. Trimming removed 3 bases from V and 9 bases from J, with 15 bases in between. DNA of the CDR3: TGCGCCAGCAGCTCCACCGGTGAAGGAAGCTACACCTTC. This encodes CASSSTGEGSYTF.

This clonotype has more than one count but fewer than ten. The rearrangement joins TRBV28 to TRBJ2-7; maybe TRBD1 (5 bases). The CDR3 totals 16 residues. V gave up 5 bases and J gave up 1 base, with 18 bases separating them. Germline V CDR1 and CDR2: MDHEN, SYDVKM. The CDR3 bases are TGTGCCAGCAGTCCCTTAAACGCAGGGTTTTCCTACGAGCAGTACTTC. Protein: CASSPLNAGFSYEQYF.

For this clonotype: This may be a read error: a much more frequent sequence differs by one nucleotide. The chain combines TRBV28 with TRBJ2-1; 9 bases fit TRBD1. Trimming took 5 bases from V and 4 from J; bases not matched to a gene: 3. The CDR3 runs to 14 residues. CDR1 MDHEN and CDR2 SYDVKM come from the germline V gene. In nucleotides, the CDR3 is TGTGCCAGCAGTGGGACAGGGAGATACAATGAGCAGTTCTTC. Amino acid sequence: CASSGTGRYNEQFF.

This clonotype was counted at least ten times. A single base separates this from a much larger clone, so it may be a read error. The chain combines TRBV5-1 with TRBJ2-1; 10 positions agree with TRBD1. The V gene end was trimmed by 0 bases and the J gene end by 7 bases; junction bases not matched to a gene: 13. The CDR3 contains 18 residues. CDR1 SGHRS and CDR2 YFSETQ come from the germline V gene. As DNA, the CDR3 is TGCGCCAGCAGCTTGGGGACAGGGGGGGTCCAGGCCAGAAATGAGCAGTTCTTC. It yields the protein CASSLGTGGVQARNEQFF.

This clonotype was seen only once. A read error may be the cause here, since a much bigger clone is one base away. The chain has TRBV5-1 and TRBJ2-5; TRBD1 is a possible D gene (6 bases). The J call may be incorrect, as the DNA end agrees better with TRBJ2-7. The germline gives CDR1 SGHRS, CDR2 YFSETQ. CDR3 length: 13 residues. CDR3 in amino acids: CASREDSSYEQYF. CDR3 in DNA: TGCGCCAGCAGGGAGGACAGCTCCTACGAGCAGTACTTC.

CDR3 in amino acids: CASSLGFITDTQYF. DNA of the CDR3: TGTGCCAGCAGCCTGGGTTTCATCACAGATACGCAGTATTTT. The chain carries TRBV7-9 and TRBJ2-3, with D unclear. Trimming took off 5 bases at V and 2 bases at J, with 11 bases between the two ends. The CDR3 spans 14 residues. Germline CDR1 and CDR2: SEHNR and FQNEAQ (reference sequence).

The rearrangement uses TRBV11-2 and TRBJ2-5; D possibly corresponds to TRBD2 (6 bases). Near its end, the DNA agrees better with TRBJ2-7, so the J call may be wrong. There are 13 residues in the CDR3. Germline V gene lookup returns CDR1 SGHAT and CDR2 FQNNGV. CDR3 region: CASSSKAGGEQYF. The CDR3 DNA reads as TGTGCCAGCAGCTCAAAGGCCGGGGGCGAGCAGTACTTC.

This clonotype was observed many times. CDR3 nucleotide sequence: TGCGCCAGCAGCCAGGACAGGGGGCACAATGAGCAGTTCTTC. Encoded protein: CASSQDRGHNEQFF. The chain links TRBV4-1 to TRBJ2-1; 11 positions agree with TRBD1. With 3 bases clipped from V and 5 bases from J, the junction kept 0 bases outside the gene matches. Germline V gene lookup returns CDR1 MGHRA and CDR2 YSYEKL. The CDR3 consists of 14 residues.

CDR3 DNA: TGTGCCAGCAGCCAAGGCAGCTACACTGAAGCTTTCTTT. Protein: CASSQGSYTEAFF. V and J are TRBV14 and TRBJ1-1; no definite D call. The CDR3 is 13 amino acids. Germline CDR1 and CDR2: SGHDN and FVKESK. Deletions cut 1 base from V and 3 bases from J, with 6 bases between.

This clonotype was detected a few times. The chain combines TRBV6-2 or TRBV6-3 with TRBJ2-4; 8 bases fit TRBD1. The CDR3 is 20 amino acids. Germline CDR1 and CDR2: MNHEY and SVGEGT. V was clipped by 0 bases and J by 0 bases; unmatched bases: 13. CDR3 DNA sequence: TGTGCCAGCAGTTACTCGTCCGTTGTTCCGGGACAGGTAGCCAAAAACATTCAGTACTTC. This gives the protein CASSYSSVVPGQVAKNIQYF.

The chain has TRBV7-9 and TRBJ1-1; D is undetermined. CDR3 length equals 11 residues. With 2 bases removed from V and 8 bases from J, the gap between germline ends came to 6 bases. Germline assignment: CDR1 SEHNR and CDR2 FQNEAQ (reference sequence). The CDR3 sequence is CASSLIREAFF. The DNA of the CDR3 is TGTGCCAGCAGCTTAATTCGCGAAGCTTTCTTT.

The genes are TRBV29-1 and TRBJ2-4; no clear D. Near its end, the DNA agrees better with TRBJ2-7, so the J call may be wrong. Germline V gene data show CDR1 as SQVTM and CDR2 as ANQGSEA. The CDR3 spans 11 residues. This chain's CDR3 is CSVGTFYEQYF. The CDR3 region has the DNA TGCAGCGTTGGGACCTTCTACGAGCAGTACTTC.

This clonotype was picked up a small number of times. This rearrangement joins TRBV15 to TRBJ2-7, with TRBD1 matching over 10 bases. The germline CDR1 and CDR2 sequences are LNHNV and YYDKDF (reference sequence). The CDR3 contains 16 residues. The V gene end was trimmed by 3 bases and the J gene end by 1 base; junction bases not matched to a gene: 6. DNA of the CDR3: TGTGCCACCAGCAGTCCCGGGACAGGGGAGTCCTACGAGCAGTACTTC. It translates to CATSSPGTGESYEQYF.

The CDR3 is CASSTESGGWDEQFF. The CDR3 DNA is TGTGCCAGCAGCACCGAGAGCGGGGGATGGGATGAGCAGTTCTTC. This sequence joins TRBV7-2 and TRBJ2-1, with 8 positions matching TRBD2. Trimming cost V 5 bases and J 8 bases; bases outside gene matches: 11. The CDR3 runs to 15 residues. Germline V gene data show CDR1 as SGHTA and CDR2 as FQGNSA.